This T cell receptor (beta chain) was retrieved from a study of T cell responses to AZD1222 COVID-19 vaccine (TCRdb year 2021). At the level of the whole study: A total of approximately 240 trial participants underwent TCR sequencing, of whom about 200 received two doses of AZD1222 and about 25 received two doses of the MenACWY control vaccine. Enrollment into the trials was organized by age into subgroups of 18-55, 56-69 and 70-plus years, and those subgroups contained roughly 150, 30 and 60 TCR-sequenced participants, respectively.

The CDR3 sequence holds 16 residues, the cysteine and phenylalanine included. Only the CDR3 DNA is retained, 48 bases long and in frame from the first base. Trimming takes 6 bases from V and 4 bases from J, and the germline ends sit 22 bases apart. In the germline V gene (reference sequence), CDR1 corresponds to SGHNT and CDR2 to YYREEE. Of note for this clone: Its antigen target is currently unknown. No quality values exist for individual bases; no much larger clone is one base distant.

General study outcomes and caveats: The whole spike protein was spanned by vaccine-associated CD4 TCRs, and dominant responses were seen in regions 160-218 and 743-854. Because no samples from the day 14 peak response were available, repertoires could be characterized only after the peak T cell response. Participants were mostly white British, with more females than males. The authors suggested clonal diversity may have been underestimated. After two AZD1222 doses, spike-specific TCR breadth and depth were significantly higher than at day 0 and than in MenACWY recipients. Reportedly, close to half of the unique spike-specific TCRs recognized epitopes lying outside the regions that are mutated in the B.1.351 and B.1.1.7 variants. Only five to seven AZD1222 recipients were SARS-CoV-2 seropositive at baseline, limiting conclusions about previously exposed vaccinees. In the small 56-69-year group, the increase in depth fell short of significance, most likely because of low power.

Explained via the paper, the time point label denotes: baseline before first vaccination. The treatment or condition label of this sample denotes: meningococcal conjugate vaccine given as trial control. Vaccinee samples were obtained from the UK trials COV001 and COV002, which included a single-blind randomized controlled phase 2/3 trial of AZD1222 (ChAdOx1 nCoV-19) in healthy adults. For TCRbeta chain sequencing, PBMC samples from trial participants were taken at day 0 and at day 28 after the second dose. The CDR3 regions of human TCRbeta chains were analyzed by immunosequencing. In the source study's methods: TCRs in the repertoires were compared against a reference library of SARS-CoV-2-specific TCRs that had been generated with the MIRA antigen-specificity platform. Breadth meant the fraction of unique TCRs that were SARS-CoV-2-associated, whereas depth meant the fraction of total T cells that were SARS-CoV-2-associated. Each spike-specific TCR was assigned to its reactive spike region and to a CD4 or CD8 class using the MIRA data. Log10-transformed breadth and depth values were compared by one-way ANOVA with Sidak's multiple comparisons tests. TCRdb took over this immuneACCESS table, retaining in-frame rearrangements with V and J assigned. Such tables are incomplete; in checked studies, under half of the missing clones stem from an unresolved V gene, and the remainder is unexplained. V and J calls and clone size are given by that table; D and trimming were obtained from the DNA. The table for this sample lists under 150,000 clones; under 95% of them were counted only once. Roughly 2.8% of the sample goes to the ten largest clones.

This TCR derives from an adult in good health. The rearranged segments are TRBV5-4 and TRBJ2-5, with the D gene tentatively TRBD1 or TRBD2, based on 5 matching bases in each. Sequencing was performed on peripheral blood, taken on day 0 of MenACWY control vaccination. The DNA sequence follows: TGTGCCAGCACCTCCGGAATAGGGGCAGGGAGAGAGACCCAGTACTTC. This encodes CASTSGIGAGRETQYF.